This entry lists 9 T cell receptor beta chains sequenced from one sample in a study of PD-L1 blockade in urothelial cancer. Clones were read by immunoSEQ multiplex PCR, and TCRdb kept only the in-frame ones, dropping some. The table lists about 74,000 clones, approximately 81% of them singletons, with roughly 4.8% in the top ten. Sample: PBMCs, taken around atezolizumab (anti-PD-L1) treatment. The origin of the receptors is a man between 65 and 79 years old with urothelial cancer.

The chain employs TRBV18 and TRBJ2-3, with 11 bases that match TRBD1. This CDR3 is built from 17 residues. The V segment lost 3 bases and the J segment 2 bases; nucleotides outside the gene matches: 7. Per germline, CDR1 KGHSH and CDR2 LQKENI. The chain's CDR3 is CASSPLGDRGSTDTQYF. CDR3 bases: TGTGCCAGCTCACCCCTAGGGGACAGGGGGTCCACAGATACGCAGTATTTT.

The chain joins TRBV2 to TRBJ2-7, with D tentatively TRBD1 (6 bases). V lost 3 bases, J lost 0 bases, and 12 bases lay in between. Looked up from germline, CDR1 is SNHLY and CDR2 is FYNNEI. The CDR3 length is 15 residues. The CDR3 region has the DNA TGTGCCAGCAGTGAGGTAGGGGGACCCTCCTACGAGCAGTACTTC. This gives the protein CASSEVGGPSYEQYF. Together with reference TRBV2 and TRBJ2-7, the CDR3 gives the full variable domain: EPEVTQTPSHQVTQMGQEVILRCVPISNHLYFYWYRQILGQKVEFLVSFYNNEISEKSEIFDDQFSVERPDGSNFTLKIRSTKLEDSAMYFCASSEVGGPSYEQYFGPGTRLTVT.

The chain uses TRBV5-6 and TRBJ1-1, with 7 bases that match TRBD1. CDR1 and CDR2 (germline): SGHDT, YYEEEE. The V and J ends lost 4 bases and 1 base, in that order; junction bases with no gene match: 1. The CDR3 is 13 amino acids. CDR3: CASSRQGNTEAFF. The CDR3 region has the DNA TGTGCCAGCAGCAGACAGGGGAACACTGAAGCTTTCTTT.

V gene TRBV5-1 combines with J gene TRBJ2-1; 9 bases align to TRBD2. Germline V gene lookup returns CDR1 SGHRS and CDR2 YFSETQ. The CDR3 runs to 16 residues. The V and J ends lost 0 bases and 2 bases, in that order; junction bases with no gene match: 3. In nucleotides, the CDR3 is TGCGCCAGCAGCTTGGTGTCTAGCGGGACCTACAATGAGCAGTTCTTC. This codes for CASSLVSSGTYNEQFF.

The chain is built from TRBV18 and TRBJ2-2; tentative D call: TRBD2 (5 bases). Germline V gene data show CDR1 as KGHSH and CDR2 as LQKENI. The CDR3 is made up of 15 amino acids. Trimming left V 0 bases short and J 9 bases short, with 14 bases between. The DNA of the CDR3 is TGTGCCAGCTCACCACCGTTAGCGAACGGGCGGGAGCTGTTTTTT. The encoded protein is CASSPPLANGRELFF.

CDR3 region: CASSVVSGSYEQYF. CDR3 in DNA: TGTGCCAGCAGCGTCGTTTCAGGATCCTACGAGCAGTACTTC. The chain has TRBV9 and TRBJ2-7; D remains ambiguous. CDR3 length: 14 amino acids. V was shortened by 2 bases and J by 1 base, with 10 bases between the two germline ends. CDR1 SGDLS and CDR2 YYNGEE come from the germline V gene.

The chain carries TRBV5-6 and TRBJ2-3, with 10 nucleotides matching TRBD2. V was pared by 5 bases and J by 1 base, with 13 bases of the junction left unmatched. CDR1 SGHDT and CDR2 YYEEEE come from the germline V gene. The CDR3 runs to 18 residues. In DNA form, the CDR3 reads TGTGCCAGCAGTCGTCTAGCGGGAGTGGAGGTCGGCACAGATACGCAGTATTTT. This sequence encodes CASSRLAGVEVGTDTQYF.

The chain has TRBV7-8 and TRBJ2-7; D not certain. The CDR3 consists of 13 residues. In germline, CDR1 is SGHVS, CDR2 FQNEAQ. V lost 3 bases and J 0 bases, leaving 6 bases between the germline ends. The CDR3 reads CASSFEVSYEQYF. The CDR3 DNA sequence: TGTGCCAGCAGCTTCGAGGTCTCCTACGAGCAGTACTTC.

The chain combines TRBV7-2 with TRBJ1-4; 8 bases map to TRBD1. CDR3 length: 14 residues. The germline CDR1 and CDR2 sequences are SGHTA and FQGNSA. The V segment lost 2 bases and the J segment 10 bases; nucleotides outside the gene matches: 6. CDR3 region: CASSLRQGYRKLFF. CDR3 bases: TGTGCCAGCAGCTTAAGACAGGGGTACCGAAAACTGTTTTTT.